The 28 T cell receptor beta chains given below trace back to one sample, sequenced in a study of early T cells in non-severe SARS-CoV-2 infection. Each CDR3 protein gets one entry after TCRdb re-called the 5' RACE reads with MiXCR. This table holds about 83,000 distinct CDR3 sequences, about 13% found once. The sample comprised whole blood. The receptors derive from an adult who was a healthcare worker with PCR-confirmed SARS-CoV-2 infection or an uninfected control (not recorded which).

This clonotype came up many times. V gene TRBV11-3 combines with J gene TRBJ2-5, with TRBD2 as a possible D gene (5 bases). Germline CDR1 SGHNT, CDR2 YENEEA. With 7 bases removed from V and 0 bases from J, the gap between germline ends came to 21 bases. This CDR3 contains 17 residues. As DNA, the CDR3 is TGTGCCAGCACCCTAATCCCGGTATTTAGCGACCAAGAGACCCAGTACTTC. Translated, it gives CASTLIPVFSDQETQYF.

This clonotype was found many times. This chain uses TRBV11-2 with TRBJ1-6, with D unresolved. This CDR3 has 14 residues. Germline V gene lookup returns CDR1 SGHAT and CDR2 FQNNGV. V lost 5 bases, J lost 14 bases, and 19 bases lay in between. CDR3 sequence (DNA): TGTGCCAGCAGCCCGAGCTTGGGAGCGAGAGCCCTCCACTTT. It encodes CASSPSLGARALHF. Supplemented by reference TRBV11-2 and TRBJ1-6, the full variable domain reads EAGVAQSPRYKIIEKRQSVAFWCNPISGHATLYWYQQILGQGPKLLIQFQNNGVVDDSQLPKDRFSAERLKGVDSTLKIQPAKLEDSAVYLCASSPSLGARALHFGNGTRLTVT.

This clonotype showed up many times. This chain joins TRBV29-1 and TRBJ2-5, with D possibly TRBD2 on 6 matching bases. Between the trimmed V and J ends, which lost 4 bases and 7 bases, there was a span of 16 bases. The CDR3 has 13 amino acids. CDR1 is SQVTM, CDR2 ANQGSEA, per germline. CDR3 sequence reads: CSVVGGDQGTQYF. The CDR3 DNA sequence: TGCAGCGTTGTAGGAGGGGATCAGGGGACCCAGTACTTC.

This clonotype was observed at least ten times. The CDR3 DNA reads TGTGCCAGCAGCCGGGACAGCTCTAATGAGCAGTTCTTC. This sequence encodes CASSRDSSNEQFF. The chain uses TRBV7-3 and TRBJ2-1; 7 nucleotides match TRBD1. CDR1 is SGHTA and CDR2 is FQGTGA in the germline V gene. This CDR3 has 13 residues. Losses at the gene ends were 5 bases for V and 7 bases for J; bases not matched to a gene: 5. The whole variable domain, filled in from reference TRBV7-3 and TRBJ2-1, reads GAGVSQTPSNKVTEKGKYVELRCDPISGHTALYWYRQSLGQGPEFLIYFQGTGAADDSGLPNDRFFAVRPEGSVSTLKIQRTERGDSAVYLCASSRDSSNEQFFGPGTRLTVL.

This clonotype showed up just a few times. The rearrangement uses TRBV6-5 and TRBJ2-3, with 7 positions matching TRBD2. Germline V gene sequence: CDR1 MNHEY, CDR2 SVGAGI. V shed 6 bases and J 4 bases; nucleotides not matched to a gene: 7. CDR3 length: 14 residues. The CDR3 coding sequence is TGTGCCAGCAGAGAAGCGGGGAGGGCAGATACGCAGTATTTT. It codes for CASREAGRADTQYF.

The V and J genes are TRBV4-1 and TRBJ2-1; 9 bases line up with TRBD2. V shed 5 bases and J 10 bases; nucleotides not matched to a gene: 9. Per germline, CDR1 MGHRA and CDR2 YSYEKL. The CDR3 has 14 residues. Here the CDR3 reads CASSRSSGVSEQFF. CDR3 DNA: TGCGCCAGCAGCAGGTCTAGCGGGGTCTCGGAGCAGTTCTTC.

This chain uses TRBV9 with TRBJ2-7; perhaps TRBD1 as D (6 bases). V lost 4 bases and J lost 5, with 19 bases in between. Germline V gene lookup returns CDR1 SGDLS and CDR2 YYNGEE. This CDR3 has 15 amino acids. This CDR3 reads CASSPVTGLNDEQYF. CDR3 nucleotide sequence: TGTGCCAGCAGCCCAGTAACAGGGTTAAATGACGAGCAGTACTTC. The variable domain in full, completed from reference TRBV9 and TRBJ2-7, reads DSGVTQTPKHLITATGQRVTLRCSPRSGDLSVYWYQQSLDQGLQFLIQYYNGEERAKGNILERFSAQQFPDLHSELNLSSLELGDSALYFCASSPVTGLNDEQYFGPGTRLTVT.

The sample holds many counts of this clonotype. The CDR3 protein is CASSSLAGLARDTQYF. The CDR3 nucleotides read TGTGCCAGCTCGTCACTAGCTGGGTTAGCACGCGATACGCAGTATTTT. The gene calls are TRBV18 and TRBJ2-3; TRBD2 might be the D (6 bases). The V gene lost 6 bases and the J gene lost 6 bases, with 22 bases spanning the gap. CDR1 KGHSH and CDR2 LQKENI come from the germline V gene. The CDR3 contains 16 residues. Full variable domain (rest looked up from reference TRBV18 and TRBJ2-3): NAGVMQNPRHLVRRRGQEARLRCSPMKGHSHVYWYRQLPEEGLKFMVYLQKENIIDESGMPKERFSAEFPKEGPSILRIQQVVRGDSAAYFCASSSLAGLARDTQYFGPGTRLTVL.

This clonotype was counted many times. The chain recombines TRBV20-1 with TRBJ2-5, with a weak D call TRBD2 (5 bases). The CDR3 runs 12 residues. From germline, CDR1 is DFQATT and CDR2 SNEGSKA (reference sequence). V shed 3 bases and J shed 5 bases, with 10 bases lying between them. CDR3 loop: CSASVGGETQYF. DNA of the CDR3: TGCAGTGCTAGTGTGGGCGGGGAGACCCAGTACTTC.

This clonotype came up a few times. The chain links TRBV19 to TRBJ1-6; tentative D call: TRBD1 (5 bases). Trimming pared 9 bases from V and 8 bases from J, leaving 14 bases between. Germline CDR1 is LNHDA and CDR2 is SQIVND (reference sequence). The CDR3 totals 13 residues. In DNA form, the CDR3 reads TGTGCCAGCCGGGGGGTTGGTGATTCACCCCTCCACTTT. Encoded protein: CASRGVGDSPLHF.

This rearrangement joins TRBV3-1 to TRBJ1-1; D is ambiguous. Trimming stripped 3 bases from V and 6 bases from J, with 11 bases between. Germline CDR1 LGHDT, CDR2 YNNKEL (reference sequence). This CDR3 region has 13 residues. The CDR3: CASSQWGTAEAFF. In DNA, the CDR3 is TGTGCCAGCAGCCAGTGGGGTACGGCTGAAGCTTTCTTT.

V gene TRBV29-1 combines with J gene TRBJ2-7; the match to TRBD2 covers 11 bases. V gave up 6 bases and J gave up 3 bases; unmatched junction bases: 10. The CDR3 sequence is 15 residues long. CDR1 is SQVTM, CDR2 ANQGSEA, per germline. CDR3 amino acids: CSVLKLAGVNYEQYF. The CDR3, as DNA: TGCAGCGTGCTCAAACTAGCGGGGGTAAACTACGAGCAGTACTTC.

With respect to this clonotype: The junction differs from germline at one of its ends, possibly a read error. The chain recombines TRBV30 with TRBJ2-7, with D perhaps matching TRBD2 (5 bases). Germline V gene sequence: CDR1 GTSNPN, CDR2 SVGIG (reference sequence). The CDR3 is 11 residues long. CDR3 loop: CGWSSEGEQYF. Here the CDR3 DNA reads TGTGGCTGGAGTTCTGAGGGCGAGCAGTACTTC. Looking up the rest from reference TRBV30 and TRBJ2-7 gives the full variable domain: SQTIHQWPATLVQPVGSPLSLECTVEGTSNPNLYWYRQAAGRGLQLLFYSVGIGQISSEVPQNLSASRPQDRQFILSSKKLLLSDSGFYLCGWSSEGEQYFGPGTRLTVT.

Only a few counts were recorded for this clonotype. The chain uses TRBV7-2 and TRBJ1-1; D remains ambiguous. From germline, CDR1 is SGHTA and CDR2 FQGNSA. The CDR3 consists of 11 residues. V dropped 4 bases and J dropped 8 bases, with 8 bases sitting between them. The CDR3: CASSSYSEAFF. DNA of the CDR3: TGTGCCAGCAGCTCTTATTCGGAAGCTTTCTTT.

Many counts were recorded for this clonotype. V is TRBV5-6 and J is TRBJ2-3, with 9 bases fitting TRBD2. Unmatched junction bases numbered 3, after V lost 0 bases and J lost 4 bases. The germline CDR1 and CDR2 sequences are SGHDT and YYEEEE. The CDR3 has 15 residues. CDR3 nucleotides: TGTGCCAGCAGCTTGGAGGGACTAGCACCAGATACGCAGTATTTT. It specifies CASSLEGLAPDTQYF.

Ten or more counts support this clonotype. The CDR3 sequence is CASRASAIAYNEQFF. For the CDR3, the DNA is TGTGCCAGCAGAGCTAGCGCCATCGCCTACAATGAGCAGTTCTTC. The gene calls are TRBV2 and TRBJ2-1, with D perhaps TRBD2 (6 bases). Per germline, CDR1 SNHLY and CDR2 FYNNEI. The CDR3 runs to 15 residues. V was trimmed by 6 bases and J by 2 bases, leaving 14 bases between them.

In this sample, this clonotype turned up a few times. V is TRBV30 and J is TRBJ1-1; D may be TRBD1 (6 bases). This CDR3 has 11 residues. Germline CDR1 is GTSNPN and CDR2 is SVGIG (reference sequence). Trimming pared 2 bases from V and 8 bases from J, leaving 9 bases between. CDR3 sequence (DNA): TGTGCCTGGAGTCCCGGGACAGAAGCTTTCTTT. Its translation: CAWSPGTEAFF.

This clonotype was counted at least ten times. V usage is TRBV5-1 and J usage is TRBJ1-4; the D gene is possibly TRBD1 (5 bases). V was shortened by 0 bases and J by 7 bases, with 19 bases between the two germline ends. Germline V gene data show CDR1 as SGHRS and CDR2 as YFSETQ. This CDR3 is built from 17 residues. The CDR3 reads CASSLVVLGQGGEKLFF. The DNA of the CDR3 is TGCGCCAGCAGCTTGGTCGTCTTAGGCCAGGGTGGTGAAAAACTGTTTTTT.

Ten or more counts support this clonotype. This chain joins TRBV4-3 and TRBJ1-2; a weak D match, TRBD1 (5 bases). The ends were cut back, 0 bases at V and 8 bases at J, with 7 bases in the middle. Germline CDR1 is LGHNA and CDR2 is YSLEER. CDR3 length equals 12 residues. This CDR3 reads CASSQDGGGYTF. The CDR3, as DNA: TGCGCCAGCAGCCAAGATGGGGGAGGCTACACCTTC.

The chain couples TRBV5-1 to TRBJ2-1; D not certain. The ends were cut back, 1 base at V and 0 bases at J, with 23 bases in the middle. The CDR3 contains 20 residues. Germline CDR1 and CDR2: SGHRS and YFSETQ. CDR3 sequence (DNA): TGCGCCAGCAGCTTGACCGGCAGTTCTATCTCTACGAGCTCCTACAATGAGCAGTTCTTC. It specifies CASSLTGSSISTSSYNEQFF.

This clonotype appeared a single time. The chain joins TRBV6-1 to TRBJ2-7; D remains unclear. In germline, CDR1 is MNHNS, CDR2 SASEGT. Trimming removed 0 bases from V and 12 bases from J, with 12 bases in between. The length of the CDR3 is 12 residues. CDR3 bases: TGTGCCAGCAGTGAAGCGCGGAGTATCCCGTACTTC. Its translation is CASSEARSIPYF.

This clonotype was seen ten or more times. This chain connects TRBV27 to TRBJ2-7; D is unresolved. Per germline, CDR1 MNHEY and CDR2 SMNVEV (reference sequence). V lost 4 bases and J 0 bases, leaving 4 bases between the germline ends. The CDR3 has 12 residues. DNA for the CDR3: TGTGCCAGCAGTTCCCGCTCCTACGAGCAGTACTTC. Translated, it gives CASSSRSYEQYF.

This clonotype was found a few times. This chain links TRBV7-9 with TRBJ1-2; TRBD1 might be the D (6 bases). The CDR3 covers 15 residues. Germline loops: CDR1 SEHNR, CDR2 FQNEAQ (reference sequence). The V end lost 5 bases, the J end lost 6 bases, and 19 bases lay between the germline ends. The CDR3 here is CASSLQQGPTDGYTF. The CDR3 DNA reads TGTGCCAGCAGCCTCCAACAGGGACCAACGGATGGCTACACCTTC.

This clonotype turned up a few times. The chain carries TRBV7-2 and TRBJ2-1, with TRBD2 matching 13 bases. The V gene's germline CDR1 is SGHTA and CDR2 FQGNSA. Losses at the gene ends were 7 bases for V and 8 bases for J; bases not matched to a gene: 14. CDR3 length: 17 amino acids. CDR3 sequence: CASNIRKPGTSGDEQFF. The CDR3 DNA sequence: TGTGCCAGCAACATCAGAAAGCCCGGGACTAGCGGGGATGAGCAGTTCTTC. Looking up the rest from reference TRBV7-2 and TRBJ2-1 gives the full variable domain: GAGVSQSPSNKVTEKGKDVELRCDPISGHTALYWYRQSLGQGLEFLIYFQGNSAPDKSGLPSDRFSAERTGGSVSTLTIQRTQQEDSAVYLCASNIRKPGTSGDEQFFGPGTRLTVL.

There are many counts of this clonotype. The chain employs TRBV30 and TRBJ1-2; D remains unclear. The germline V and J ends were trimmed by 0 bases and 8 bases, with 19 bases remaining between them. The CDR3 totals 15 residues. Germline assignment: CDR1 GTSNPN and CDR2 SVGIG (reference sequence). The CDR3 DNA reads as TGTGCCTGGAGTGTAAGCCGGCACCTGTCGTCGGGCTACACCTTC. This gives the protein CAWSVSRHLSSGYTF.

This clonotype appeared many times. This chain uses TRBV4-3 with TRBJ1-6; D possibly corresponds to TRBD1 (5 bases). From germline, CDR1 is LGHNA and CDR2 YSLEER. The CDR3 is made up of 13 amino acids. V lost 5 bases to trimming and J lost 9 bases, with 11 bases between them. CDR3: CASSEVGGSPLHF. The CDR3 DNA is TGCGCCAGCAGCGAGGTGGGGGGTTCACCCCTCCACTTT.

The sample holds a few counts of this clonotype. This chain uses TRBV7-8 with TRBJ2-5; the match to TRBD1 covers 9 bases. The CDR3 sequence is 14 residues long. V was clipped by 4 bases and J by 2 bases; unmatched bases: 2. Germline lookup yields CDR1 SGHVS and CDR2 FQNEAQ. CDR3: CASSSGQGQETQYF. The CDR3 nucleotides read TGTGCCAGCAGCTCGGGACAGGGACAAGAGACCCAGTACTTC.

In this sample, this clonotype turned up a few times. V usage is TRBV7-9 and J usage is TRBJ1-2; TRBD1 aligns across 8 bases. The CDR3 runs 13 residues. Trimming took 3 bases from V and 7 from J; bases not matched to a gene: 4. Per the germline V gene, CDR1 is SEHNR and CDR2 is FQNEAQ (reference sequence). CDR3 nucleotides: TGTGCCAGCAGCTTGGCGGACAGGGCTGGCTACACCTTC. Encoded protein: CASSLADRAGYTF.